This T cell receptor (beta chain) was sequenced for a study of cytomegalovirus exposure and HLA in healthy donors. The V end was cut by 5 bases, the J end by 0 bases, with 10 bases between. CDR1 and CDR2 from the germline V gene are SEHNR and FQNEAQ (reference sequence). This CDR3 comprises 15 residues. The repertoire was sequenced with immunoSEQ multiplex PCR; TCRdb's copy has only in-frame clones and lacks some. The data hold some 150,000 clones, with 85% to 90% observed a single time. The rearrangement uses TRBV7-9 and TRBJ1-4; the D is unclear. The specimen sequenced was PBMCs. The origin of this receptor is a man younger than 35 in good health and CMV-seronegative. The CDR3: CASSPRRATNEKLFF. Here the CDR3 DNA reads TGTGCCAGCAGCCCCCGACGGGCAACTAATGAAAAACTGTTTTTT. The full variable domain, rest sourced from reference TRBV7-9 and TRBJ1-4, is DTGVSQNPRHKITKRGQNVTFRCDPISEHNRLYWYRQTLGQGPEFLTYFQNEAQLEKSRLLSDRFSAERPKGSFSTLEIQRTEQGDSAMYLCASSPRRATNEKLFFGSGTQLSVL.